This TCR beta chain derives from a study of synovial regulatory T cells in juvenile arthritis. Study-level findings and limits: CDR3 overlap with synovial Tregs was higher for iaTregs than other blood Tregs. TCR diversity was lower in inflammation-associated blood Treg cells than in other blood Treg cells. Across patients, iaTreg TCR repertoires were mostly private, partly shared with synovial Teff and blood CPL.

Profiled with immunoSEQ multiplex PCR; TCRdb holds only in-frame clones, not every one. In total, the table holds 6,800 or so clones. This CDR3 has 13 residues. The DNA is not on file. CDR1 MNHEY and CDR2 SMNVEV come from the germline V gene (reference sequence). Comments on this clone: Its antigen remains unidentified.

Donors were 10 to 12 juvenile idiopathic arthritis patients with active disease. This sequence originates from a donor between 2 and 35 years old with juvenile idiopathic arthritis. The rearrangement joins TRBV27 to TRBJ1-6. Material for sequencing was Treg cells from blood. As to subset: remaining (HLA-DR-negative) circulating blood Treg cells. CDR3: CASSLAGDSPLHF.